The rows below give T cell receptor beta chains drawn from one sample of a study of blood T cell repertoires in COVID-19. The method was immunoSEQ multiplex PCR; TCRdb's version includes in-frame clones alone and lacks a portion of them. The sample consists of 400,000 to 550,000 clones, approximately 90% of them appearing once. The sample consisted of peripheral blood. The receptors come from a woman in her 30s with acute or convalescent COVID-19. CDR3s include the opening cysteine and the closing phenylalanine or tryptophan. Each record gives: J gene, V gene, CDR3 protein.

j_call: TRBJ2-7
v_call: TRBV11-2
cdr3_aa: CASSRGTSGVDEQYF

j_call: TRBJ2-3
v_call: TRBV18
cdr3_aa: CASSPLAGGLDTQYF

j_call: TRBJ1-2
v_call: TRBV10-3
cdr3_aa: CAISDSGQGYGYTF

j_call: TRBJ2-3
v_call: TRBV7-8
cdr3_aa: CASSLELAGGTDTQYF

j_call: TRBJ2-1
v_call: TRBV2
cdr3_aa: CASSEVGLADEQFF

j_call: TRBJ1-2
v_call: TRBV7-9
cdr3_aa: CASSLDTYGYTF

j_call: TRBJ1-1
v_call: TRBV12-3/TRBV12-4
cdr3_aa: CASSAGGPGKAFF

j_call: TRBJ2-3
v_call: TRBV9
cdr3_aa: CASSVAGGYSRTDTQYF

j_call: TRBJ2-3
v_call: TRBV2
cdr3_aa: CASSPIGPDYTDTQYF

j_call: TRBJ2-1
v_call: TRBV27
cdr3_aa: CASGGEGGIF

j_call: TRBJ1-5
v_call: TRBV7-2
cdr3_aa: CASSSTASNQPQHF

j_call: TRBJ2-3
v_call: TRBV2
cdr3_aa: CASSQQGGRPTDTQYF

j_call: TRBJ2-7
v_call: TRBV11-2
cdr3_aa: CASSSSLGTGYEQYF

j_call: TRBJ2-7
v_call: TRBV6-5
cdr3_aa: CASTGDGYSYEQYF

j_call: TRBJ1-2
v_call: TRBV7-2
cdr3_aa: CASSLGAWEGSGYTF

j_call: TRBJ1-2
v_call: TRBV19
cdr3_aa: CASTASPSYGYTF

j_call: TRBJ1-5
v_call: TRBV18
cdr3_aa: CARTTGTGVSNQPQHF

j_call: TRBJ1-2
v_call: TRBV20-1
cdr3_aa: CSASTRSSNYGYTF

j_call: TRBJ1-2
v_call: TRBV5-4
cdr3_aa: CASSGGQGDTYGYTF

j_call: TRBJ1-4
v_call: TRBV7-2
cdr3_aa: CASSLVGQVVNEKLFF

j_call: TRBJ2-3
v_call: TRBV24-1
cdr3_aa: CASGTGSTDTQYF

j_call: TRBJ1-5
v_call: TRBV19
cdr3_aa: CASSTRGGTSNQPQHF

j_call: TRBJ2-7
v_call: TRBV11-2
cdr3_aa: CASSLQGYEQYF

j_call: TRBJ2-7
v_call: TRBV6-1
cdr3_aa: CASSEARLATYEQYF

j_call: TRBJ1-1
v_call: TRBV5-4
cdr3_aa: CASSLGVSFGPRREAFF

j_call: TRBJ1-2
v_call: TRBV5-4
cdr3_aa: CASSPGQGDGYTF

j_call: TRBJ1-3
v_call: TRBV9
cdr3_aa: CASSAKTGARDTIYF

j_call: TRBJ2-7
v_call: TRBV5-8
cdr3_aa: CASSRYRRGYEQYF

j_call: TRBJ2-1
v_call: TRBV27
cdr3_aa: CASSSTRGVSSYNEQFF

j_call: TRBJ2-1
v_call: TRBV7-2
cdr3_aa: CASSYGQGEYNEQFF

j_call: TRBJ1-5
v_call: TRBV30
cdr3_aa: CAWSTGSDQPQHF

j_call: TRBJ2-1
v_call: TRBV7-9
cdr3_aa: CASSYLRTGVDEQFF

j_call: TRBJ1-5
v_call: TRBV4-1
cdr3_aa: CASSLGDSNQPQHF

j_call: TRBJ1-2
v_call: TRBV29-1
cdr3_aa: CSVDGQRTYGYTF

j_call: TRBJ1-2
v_call: TRBV27
cdr3_aa: CASSPDSDRSYTF